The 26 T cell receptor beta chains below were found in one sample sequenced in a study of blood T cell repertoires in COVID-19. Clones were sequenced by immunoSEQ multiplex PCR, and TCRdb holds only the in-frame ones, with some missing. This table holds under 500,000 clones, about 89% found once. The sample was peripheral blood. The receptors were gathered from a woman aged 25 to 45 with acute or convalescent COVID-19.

The CDR3 loop is CASSPQASSGNTIYF. CDR3 nucleotide sequence: TGTGCCAGCAGTCCGCAGGCCAGCTCTGGAAACACCATATATTTT. The chain has TRBV28 and TRBJ1-3, with unresolved D. V was cut by 5 bases and J by 0 bases, with 11 bases left in between. The germline V gene encodes CDR1 MDHEN and CDR2 SYDVKM. The CDR3 is 15 amino acids. The variable domain in full, with the rest retrieved from reference TRBV28 and TRBJ1-3, is DVKVTQSSRYLVKRTGEKVFLECVQDMDHENMFWYRQDPGLGLRLIYFSYDVKMKEKGDIPEGYSVSREKKERFSLILESASTNQTSMYLCASSPQASSGNTIYFGEGSWLTVV.

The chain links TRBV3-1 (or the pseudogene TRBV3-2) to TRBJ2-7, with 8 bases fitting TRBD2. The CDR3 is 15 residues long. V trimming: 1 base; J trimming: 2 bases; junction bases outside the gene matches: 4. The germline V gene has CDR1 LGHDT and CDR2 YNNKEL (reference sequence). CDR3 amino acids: CASSQAGGAPYEQYF. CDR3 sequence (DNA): TGTGCCAGCAGCCAAGCCGGGGGGGCTCCCTACGAGCAGTACTTC.

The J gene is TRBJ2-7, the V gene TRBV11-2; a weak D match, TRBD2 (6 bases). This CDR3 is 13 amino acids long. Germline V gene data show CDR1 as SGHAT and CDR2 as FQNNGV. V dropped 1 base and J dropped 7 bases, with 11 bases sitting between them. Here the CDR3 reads CASSLGGRGEQYF. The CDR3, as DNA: TGTGCCAGCAGCTTAGGGGGCCGGGGGGAGCAGTACTTC.

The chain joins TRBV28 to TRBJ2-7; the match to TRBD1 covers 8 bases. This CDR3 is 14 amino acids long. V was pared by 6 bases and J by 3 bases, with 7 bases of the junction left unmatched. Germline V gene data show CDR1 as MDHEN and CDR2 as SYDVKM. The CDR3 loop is CASRPAGQVYEQYF. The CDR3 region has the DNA TGTGCCAGCAGACCGGCGGGACAGGTCTACGAGCAGTACTTC.

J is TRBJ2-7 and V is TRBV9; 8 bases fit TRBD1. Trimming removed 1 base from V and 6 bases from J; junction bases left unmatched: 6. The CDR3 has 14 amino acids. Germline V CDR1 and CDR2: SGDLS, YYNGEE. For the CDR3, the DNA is TGTGCCAGCAGCGTAAGCCCACAGGGGGGCGAGCAGTACTTC. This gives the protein CASSVSPQGGEQYF.

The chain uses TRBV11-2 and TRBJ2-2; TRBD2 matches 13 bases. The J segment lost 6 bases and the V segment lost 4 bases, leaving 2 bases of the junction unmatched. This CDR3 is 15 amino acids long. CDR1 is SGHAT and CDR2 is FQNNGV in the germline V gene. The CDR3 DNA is TGTGCCAGCAGCTATACTAGCGGGGGGGCCGGGGAGCTGTTTTTT. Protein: CASSYTSGGAGELFF.

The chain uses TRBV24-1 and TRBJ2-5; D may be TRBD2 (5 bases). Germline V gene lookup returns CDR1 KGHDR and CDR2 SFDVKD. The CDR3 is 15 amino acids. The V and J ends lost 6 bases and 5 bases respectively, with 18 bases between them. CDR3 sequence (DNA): TGTGCCACCAGTAGACCATCGGACGGGGTGGAGACCCAGTACTTC. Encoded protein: CATSRPSDGVETQYF.

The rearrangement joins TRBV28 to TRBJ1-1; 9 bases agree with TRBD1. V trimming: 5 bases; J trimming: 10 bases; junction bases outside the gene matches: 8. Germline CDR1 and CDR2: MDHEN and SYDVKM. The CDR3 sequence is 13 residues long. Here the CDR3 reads CASSVDRGIGAFF. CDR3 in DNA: TGTGCCAGCAGTGTGGACAGGGGCATCGGAGCTTTCTTT.

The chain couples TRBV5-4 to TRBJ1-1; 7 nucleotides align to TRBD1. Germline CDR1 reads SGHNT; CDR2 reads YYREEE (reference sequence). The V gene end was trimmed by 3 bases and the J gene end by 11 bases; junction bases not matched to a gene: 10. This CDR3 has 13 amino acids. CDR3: CASSSKNQGDAFF. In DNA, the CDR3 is TGTGCCAGCAGCTCGAAAAACCAGGGGGACGCTTTCTTT.

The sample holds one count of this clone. The CDR3 DNA follows: TGTGCCAGTAAAGACAGGGGATCATACAATGAGCAGTTCTTC. This encodes CASKDRGSYNEQFF. The genes are TRBV19 and TRBJ2-1; 8 positions match TRBD1. The germline V gene encodes CDR1 LNHDA and CDR2 SQIVND (reference sequence). This CDR3 spans 14 amino acids. Trimming cost V 7 bases and J 4 bases; bases outside gene matches: 6. Together with reference TRBV19 and TRBJ2-1, the CDR3 gives the full variable domain: DGGITQSPKYLFRKEGQNVTLSCEQNLNHDAMYWYRQDPGQGLRLIYYSQIVNDFQKGDIAEGYSVSREKKESFPLTVTSAQKNPTAFYLCASKDRGSYNEQFFGPGTRLTVL.

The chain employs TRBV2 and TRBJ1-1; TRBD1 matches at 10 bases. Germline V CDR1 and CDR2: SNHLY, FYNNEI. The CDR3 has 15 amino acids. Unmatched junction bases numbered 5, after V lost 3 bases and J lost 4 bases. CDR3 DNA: TGTGCCAGCAGTGAGCGGACAGGGGGACCCACTGAAGCTTTCTTT. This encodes CASSERTGGPTEAFF.

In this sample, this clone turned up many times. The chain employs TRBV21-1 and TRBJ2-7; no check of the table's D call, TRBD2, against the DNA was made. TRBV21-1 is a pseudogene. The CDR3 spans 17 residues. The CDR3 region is CASSLEGSSIPPHEQYF. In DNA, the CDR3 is TGTGCCAGCAGCCTTGAGGGAAGCAGTATACCCCCTCACGAGCAGTACTTC.

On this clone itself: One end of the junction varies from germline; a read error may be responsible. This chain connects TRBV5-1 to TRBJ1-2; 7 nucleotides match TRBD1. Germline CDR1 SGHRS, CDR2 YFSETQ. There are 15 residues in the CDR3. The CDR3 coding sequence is TGCGCCAGCAGCACCGGTGCCCAGGGGGGATATGTCTACACCTTC. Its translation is CASSTGAQGGYVYTF.

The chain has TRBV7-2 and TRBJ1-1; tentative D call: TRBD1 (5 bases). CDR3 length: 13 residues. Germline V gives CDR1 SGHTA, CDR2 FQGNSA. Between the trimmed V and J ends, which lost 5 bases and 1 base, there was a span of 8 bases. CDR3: CASSRQTNTEAFF. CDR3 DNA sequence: TGTGCCAGCAGCAGACAGACGAACACTGAAGCTTTCTTT.

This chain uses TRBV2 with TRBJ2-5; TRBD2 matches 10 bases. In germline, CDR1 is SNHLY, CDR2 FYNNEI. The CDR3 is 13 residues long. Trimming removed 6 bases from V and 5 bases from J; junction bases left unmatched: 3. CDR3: CASRGLARETQYF. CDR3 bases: TGTGCCAGCAGGGGACTAGCGAGGGAGACCCAGTACTTC.

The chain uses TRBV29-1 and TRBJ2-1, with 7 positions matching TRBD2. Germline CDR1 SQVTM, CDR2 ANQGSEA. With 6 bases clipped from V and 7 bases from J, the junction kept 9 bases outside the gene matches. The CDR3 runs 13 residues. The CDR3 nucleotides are TGCAGCGTACGGGGGGTGTACGGGAATGAGCAGTTCTTC. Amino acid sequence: CSVRGVYGNEQFF.

As DNA, the CDR3 is TGTGCCAGCGCCCGGGACAGGGGAGACTATGGCTACACCTTC. It is translated as CASARDRGDYGYTF. The chain employs TRBV18 and TRBJ1-2; 10 positions agree with TRBD1. CDR1 KGHSH and CDR2 LQKENI come from the germline V gene. V gave up 8 bases and J gave up 3 bases; unmatched junction bases: 6. The CDR3 spans 14 residues.

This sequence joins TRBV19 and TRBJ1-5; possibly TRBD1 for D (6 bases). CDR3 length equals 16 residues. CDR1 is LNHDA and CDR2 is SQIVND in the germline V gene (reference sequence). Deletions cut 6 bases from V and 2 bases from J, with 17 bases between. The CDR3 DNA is TGTGCCAGTAGCCATATCGCAGGGGATCGCAATCAGCCCCAGCATTTT. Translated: CASSHIAGDRNQPQHF.

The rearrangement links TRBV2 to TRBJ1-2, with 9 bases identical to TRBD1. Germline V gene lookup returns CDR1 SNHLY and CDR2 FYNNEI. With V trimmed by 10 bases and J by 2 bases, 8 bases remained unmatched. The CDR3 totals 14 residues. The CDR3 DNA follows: TGTGCCATCACCGGGACAGGGATGAACTATGGCTACACCTTC. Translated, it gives CAITGTGMNYGYTF.

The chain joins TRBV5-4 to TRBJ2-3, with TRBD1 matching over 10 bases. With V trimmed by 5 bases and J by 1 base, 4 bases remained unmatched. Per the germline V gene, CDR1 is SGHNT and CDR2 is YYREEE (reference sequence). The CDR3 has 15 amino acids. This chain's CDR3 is CASRAGTGGTDTQYF. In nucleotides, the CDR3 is TGTGCCAGCAGGGCCGGGACAGGGGGCACAGATACGCAGTATTTT.

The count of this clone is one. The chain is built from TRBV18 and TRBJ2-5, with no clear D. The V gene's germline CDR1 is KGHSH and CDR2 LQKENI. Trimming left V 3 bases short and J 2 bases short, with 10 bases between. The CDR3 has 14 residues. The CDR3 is CASSPQDTQETQYF. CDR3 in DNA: TGTGCCAGCTCACCCCAAGACACACAAGAGACCCAGTACTTC.

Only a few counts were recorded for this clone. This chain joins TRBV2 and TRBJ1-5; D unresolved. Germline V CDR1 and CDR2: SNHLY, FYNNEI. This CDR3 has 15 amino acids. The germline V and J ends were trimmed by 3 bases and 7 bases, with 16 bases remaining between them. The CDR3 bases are TGTGCCAGCAGTGATGAGCGAGGGAAGAAACAGCCCCAGCATTTT. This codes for CASSDERGKKQPQHF.

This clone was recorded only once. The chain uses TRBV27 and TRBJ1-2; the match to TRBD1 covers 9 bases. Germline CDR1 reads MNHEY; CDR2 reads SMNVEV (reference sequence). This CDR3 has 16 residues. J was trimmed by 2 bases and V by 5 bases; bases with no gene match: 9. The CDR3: CASSISQGAENYGYTF. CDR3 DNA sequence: TGTGCCAGCAGTATTTCACAGGGGGCGGAGAACTATGGCTACACCTTC.

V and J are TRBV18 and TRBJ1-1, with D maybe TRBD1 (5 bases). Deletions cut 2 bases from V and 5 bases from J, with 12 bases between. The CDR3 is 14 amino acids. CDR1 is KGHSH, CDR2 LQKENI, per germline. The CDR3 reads CASSPSQGETEAFF. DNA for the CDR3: TGTGCCAGCTCACCATCCCAAGGGGAAACTGAAGCTTTCTTT.

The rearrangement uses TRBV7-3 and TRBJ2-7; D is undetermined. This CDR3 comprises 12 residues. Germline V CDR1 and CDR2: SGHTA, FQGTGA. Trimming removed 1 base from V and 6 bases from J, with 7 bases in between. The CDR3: CASSLNGREQYF. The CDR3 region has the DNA TGTGCCAGCAGCTTAAACGGTCGCGAGCAGTACTTC.

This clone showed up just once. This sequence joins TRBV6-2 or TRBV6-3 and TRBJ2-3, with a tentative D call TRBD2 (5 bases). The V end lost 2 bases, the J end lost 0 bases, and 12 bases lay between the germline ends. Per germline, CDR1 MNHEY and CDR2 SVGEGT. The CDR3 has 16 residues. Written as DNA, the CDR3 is TGTGCCAGCAGTTACGGCCCCTCGGGAAGCACAGATACGCAGTATTTT. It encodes CASSYGPSGSTDTQYF.